The entry below gives a single T cell receptor beta chain sequence along with its context. Its cognate antigen is unknown. V lost 4 bases and J lost 2; bases outside the gene matches: 4. Germline-derived CDR1 and CDR2 are SNHLY and FYNNEI. The CDR3 contains 14 residues. This record comes from a study of human T cells and chemical hapten exposure. Turning to the study itself: Per-sample variation in TCR yield stemmed mainly from small pooled library volume differences. Study observations and caveats: TCRs above 1 in 1000 frequency did not change with DPC sensitization.

The template was total RNA from unfractionated whole blood. The library tagged individual cDNA molecules with unique molecular identifiers. How the authors handled the data: Sample TCR totals centred on a median of 95,638, ranging about 23,224 to 690,600. TCRdb analysed the reads with MiXCR anew, one entry per CDR3 protein. These V and J calls rely on TCRdb rather than the paper's analysis. The sample shows about 120,000 distinct CDR3 sequences, approximately 9% of them seen only once. J is TRBJ2-7 and V is TRBV2; 8 bases align to TRBD2. Sequenced material: whole blood. The clonotype originates from a human donor in good health. Some clones in this sample may be carry-over from other donors' samples. CDR3 in DNA: TGTGCCAGCAGTGTCGCGGGGGGTACCTACGAGCAGTACTTC. As protein: CASSVAGGTYEQYF.